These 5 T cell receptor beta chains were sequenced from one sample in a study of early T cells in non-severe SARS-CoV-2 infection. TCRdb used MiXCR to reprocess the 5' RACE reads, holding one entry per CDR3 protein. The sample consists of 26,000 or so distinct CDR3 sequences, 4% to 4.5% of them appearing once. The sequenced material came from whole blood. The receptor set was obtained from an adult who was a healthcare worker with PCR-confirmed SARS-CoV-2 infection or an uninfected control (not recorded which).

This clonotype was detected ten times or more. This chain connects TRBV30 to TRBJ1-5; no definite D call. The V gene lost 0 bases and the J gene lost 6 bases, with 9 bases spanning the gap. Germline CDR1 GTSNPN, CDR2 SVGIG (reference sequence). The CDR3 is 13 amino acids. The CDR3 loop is CAWSVSLGQPQHF. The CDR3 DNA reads TGTGCCTGGAGTGTATCGCTGGGTCAGCCCCAGCATTTT.

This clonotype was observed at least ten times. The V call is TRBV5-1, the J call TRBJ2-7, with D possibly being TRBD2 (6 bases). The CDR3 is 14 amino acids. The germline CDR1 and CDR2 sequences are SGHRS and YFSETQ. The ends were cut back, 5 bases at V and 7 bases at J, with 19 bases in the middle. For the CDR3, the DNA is TGCGCCAGCAGAGGTACGGGGGTAATTCAGGAGCAGTACTTC. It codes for CASRGTGVIQEQYF.

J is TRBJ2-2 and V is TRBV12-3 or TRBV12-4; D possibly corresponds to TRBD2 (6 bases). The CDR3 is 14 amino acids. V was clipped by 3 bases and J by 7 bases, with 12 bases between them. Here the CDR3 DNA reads TGTGCCAGCAGTTTTGGGCAGGAGGGCGGGGAGCTGTTTTTT. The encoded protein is CASSFGQEGGELFF.

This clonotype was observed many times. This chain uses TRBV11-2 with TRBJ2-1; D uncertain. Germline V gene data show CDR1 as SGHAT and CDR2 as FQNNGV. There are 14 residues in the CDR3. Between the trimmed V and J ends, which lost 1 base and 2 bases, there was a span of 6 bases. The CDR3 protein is CASSLVAAYNEQFF. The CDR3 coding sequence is TGTGCCAGCAGCTTAGTAGCAGCCTACAATGAGCAGTTCTTC. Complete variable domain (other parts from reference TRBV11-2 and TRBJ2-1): EAGVAQSPRYKIIEKRQSVAFWCNPISGHATLYWYQQILGQGPKLLIQFQNNGVVDDSQLPKDRFSAERLKGVDSTLKIQPAKLEDSAVYLCASSLVAAYNEQFFGPGTRLTVL.

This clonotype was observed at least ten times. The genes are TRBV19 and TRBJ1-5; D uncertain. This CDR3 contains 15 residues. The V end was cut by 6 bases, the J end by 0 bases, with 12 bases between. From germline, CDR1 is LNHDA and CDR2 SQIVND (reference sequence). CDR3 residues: CASRTKPYSNQPQHF. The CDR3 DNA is TGTGCCAGTAGGACGAAACCTTATAGCAATCAGCCCCAGCATTTT.